One sample yielded the 18 T cell receptor beta chains listed below, sequenced in a study of blood T cell repertoires in COVID-19. Sequencing used immunoSEQ multiplex PCR; TCRdb keeps in-frame clones, though not all of them. The sample lists roughly 98,000 clones, around four fifths occurring once. The specimen was peripheral blood. These receptors originate from a woman between 70 and 85 years old with active or convalescent COVID-19.

This chain joins TRBV5-8 and TRBJ1-2; D is unresolved. The CDR3 covers 13 residues. The V end was cut by 0 bases, the J end by 9 bases, with 12 bases between. Germline-derived CDR1 and CDR2 are SGHTS and YDEGEE. CDR3 residues: CASSLGEGGSYTF. CDR3 nucleotides: TGTGCCAGCAGCTTGGGAGAGGGCGGAAGCTACACCTTC.

The J gene is TRBJ1-6, the V gene TRBV18; possibly TRBD1 for D (5 bases). Per the germline V gene, CDR1 is KGHSH and CDR2 is LQKENI. CDR3 length equals 15 residues. The V end was cut by 2 bases, the J end by 4 bases, with 9 bases between. CDR3 nucleotide sequence: TGTGCCAGCTCACCATTTGGACAATATAATTCACCCCTCCACTTT. The encoded protein is CASSPFGQYNSPLHF.

The gene calls are TRBV5-4 and TRBJ2-3; 8 bases agree with TRBD2. Looked up from germline, CDR1 is SGHNT and CDR2 is YYREEE (reference sequence). Unmatched junction bases numbered 6, after V lost 3 bases and J lost 3 bases. CDR3 length: 15 amino acids. DNA for the CDR3: TGTGCCAGCAGCTCCGGGGGGGGTTTTACAGATACGCAGTATTTT. Translated: CASSSGGGFTDTQYF.

The V gene is TRBV7-8, the J gene TRBJ2-5; 9 positions match TRBD1. Trimming removed 5 bases from V and 1 base from J; junction bases left unmatched: 5. The CDR3 runs 15 residues. CDR1 is SGHVS, CDR2 FQNEAQ, per germline. The CDR3 region has the DNA TGTGCCAGCAGCAGTCAACAGGGGGCCCAAGAGACCCAGTACTTC. It encodes CASSSQQGAQETQYF.

A word on this clone: In the same sample, other DNA sequences code for this CDR3. The V call is TRBV5-1, the J call TRBJ1-1; TRBD1 might be the D (5 bases). The CDR3 has 13 residues. Trimming removed 0 bases at V and 3 bases at J, with 6 bases between. Per germline, CDR1 SGHRS and CDR2 YFSETQ. The CDR3 sequence: CASSLGRDTEAFF. CDR3 bases: TGCGCCAGCAGCTTGGGCAGGGACACTGAAGCTTTCTTT.

The V call is TRBV9, the J call TRBJ2-7, with D hard to call. The CDR3 contains 14 residues. V lost 4 bases, J lost 3 bases, and 14 bases lay in between. Germline CDR1 SGDLS, CDR2 YYNGEE. This chain's CDR3 is CASSPSSSGYEQYF. As DNA, the CDR3 is TGTGCCAGCAGCCCATCAAGCTCAGGCTACGAGCAGTACTTC. Full variable domain (missing parts from reference TRBV9 and TRBJ2-7): DSGVTQTPKHLITATGQRVTLRCSPRSGDLSVYWYQQSLDQGLQFLIQYYNGEERAKGNILERFSAQQFPDLHSELNLSSLELGDSALYFCASSPSSSGYEQYFGPGTRLTVT.

This rearrangement joins TRBV7-9 to TRBJ2-7; D call uncertain. The CDR3 has 14 residues. Trimming removed 2 bases from V and 0 bases from J, with 8 bases in between. Per the germline V gene, CDR1 is SEHNR and CDR2 is FQNEAQ (reference sequence). CDR3 region: CASSLHALSYEQYF. The CDR3 coding sequence is TGTGCCAGCAGCTTACACGCGCTCTCCTACGAGCAGTACTTC.

V is TRBV19 and J is TRBJ2-1; 8 nucleotides agree with TRBD1. Losses at the gene ends were 5 bases for V and 9 bases for J; bases not matched to a gene: 12. Per the germline V gene, CDR1 is LNHDA and CDR2 is SQIVND (reference sequence). This CDR3 is 15 amino acids long. Written as DNA, the CDR3 is TGTGCCAGTAGTTTCCCCGACAGGGGATCTCGTGAGCAGTTCTTC. Protein product: CASSFPDRGSREQFF.

The V gene is TRBV20-1, the J gene TRBJ1-6; possible D gene TRBD1, 5 bases. The germline V and J ends were trimmed by 3 bases and 10 bases, with 10 bases remaining between them. Germline V gives CDR1 DFQATT, CDR2 SNEGSKA (reference sequence). This CDR3 contains 12 residues. In DNA form, the CDR3 reads TGCAGTGCTAGTGGGCAGGGCTCACCCCTCCACTTT. It encodes CSASGQGSPLHF.

This rearrangement joins TRBV4-3 to TRBJ1-1; 8 bases align to TRBD1. CDR1 LGHNA and CDR2 YSLEER come from the germline V gene. Trimming cost V 1 base and J 5 bases; bases outside gene matches: 9. The CDR3 is made up of 16 amino acids. CDR3 nucleotides: TGCGCCAGCAGCCAAGGGACTACAGGGGGACGAACTGAAGCTTTCTTT. Its translation is CASSQGTTGGRTEAFF.

The chain combines TRBV5-4 with TRBJ2-3, with TRBD2 matching over 7 bases. There are 16 residues in the CDR3. Germline loops: CDR1 SGHNT, CDR2 YYREEE (reference sequence). After removal of 8 bases from V and 0 bases from J, the junction contained 12 bases not matched to a gene. CDR3 residues: CASLRLSGGSTDTQYF. CDR3 DNA sequence: TGTGCCAGTCTTCGTCTTTCGGGGGGAAGCACAGATACGCAGTATTTT.

V and J are TRBV5-1 and TRBJ2-3, with D maybe TRBD1 (6 bases). The germline V and J ends were trimmed by 0 bases and 1 base, with 9 bases remaining between them. There are 15 residues in the CDR3. Germline V CDR1 and CDR2: SGHRS, YFSETQ. As DNA, the CDR3 is TGCGCCAGCAGCTTGGCCAGGGGCGGCACAGATACGCAGTATTTT. Translation gives CASSLARGGTDTQYF.

In its sample, this clone was seen once. This rearrangement joins TRBV28 to TRBJ1-4, with D possibly TRBD1 on 6 matching bases. The CDR3 spans 14 residues. CDR1 is MDHEN, CDR2 SYDVKM, per germline. Between the trimmed V and J ends, which lost 2 bases and 7 bases, there was a span of 11 bases. As DNA, the CDR3 is TGTGCCAGCAGTTTACCAGGGGATGGTGAAAAACTGTTTTTT. As protein: CASSLPGDGEKLFF.

This clone was found once. The chain couples TRBV5-6 to TRBJ2-7, with 12 bases that match TRBD1. The CDR3 consists of 18 residues. With V trimmed by 4 bases and J by 3 bases, 14 bases remained unmatched. Germline CDR1 SGHDT, CDR2 YYEEEE. The CDR3 loop is CASSRGTGGREGIYEQYF. For the CDR3, the DNA is TGTGCCAGCAGCCGTGGGACAGGGGGCCGGGAAGGGATCTACGAGCAGTACTTC.

This clone was observed a handful of times. The rearrangement links TRBV18 to TRBJ1-2; D gene unclear. Germline V gives CDR1 KGHSH, CDR2 LQKENI. This CDR3 spans 13 amino acids. Trimming cost V 0 bases and J 5 bases, with 7 bases left between them. The CDR3 is CASSPPQVYGYTF. CDR3 DNA sequence: TGTGCCAGCTCACCACCCCAGGTATATGGCTACACCTTC.

The chain links TRBV5-1 to TRBJ1-5; 8 bases align to TRBD1. Trimming took 5 bases from V and 7 from J; bases not matched to a gene: 5. The CDR3 is made up of 13 amino acids. Germline CDR1 and CDR2: SGHRS and YFSETQ. CDR3 in amino acids: CASSYTGGQPQHF. The CDR3 nucleotides are TGCGCCAGCAGTTATACAGGGGGACAGCCCCAGCATTTT.

The chain has TRBV4-2 and TRBJ2-5; the D gene is possibly TRBD1 (5 bases). The CDR3 has 15 amino acids. The germline V gene has CDR1 LGHNA and CDR2 YNFKEQ. Trimming removed 1 base at V and 4 bases at J, with 13 bases between. In nucleotides, the CDR3 is TGTGCCAGCAGCCAAGTAGGGCCAGGGATAGAGACCCAGTACTTC. This codes for CASSQVGPGIETQYF.

This clone has just one count. The chain couples TRBV9 to TRBJ2-1; TRBD2 aligns across 9 bases. The CDR3 spans 15 residues. Germline V gene sequence: CDR1 SGDLS, CDR2 YYNGEE. V was clipped by 4 bases and J by 8 bases; unmatched bases: 10. Here the CDR3 DNA reads TGTGCCAGCAGCACAAGAGGCGGGGGGGCGGATGAGCAGTTCTTC. It specifies CASSTRGGGADEQFF. Full variable domain (remainder filled in from reference TRBV9 and TRBJ2-1): DSGVTQTPKHLITATGQRVTLRCSPRSGDLSVYWYQQSLDQGLQFLIQYYNGEERAKGNILERFSAQQFPDLHSELNLSSLELGDSALYFCASSTRGGGADEQFFGPGTRLTVL.